This TCR beta chain was observed in a study of blood T cell repertoires in COVID-19. Across the whole study: Italy, Spain and the United States were the sources of the convalescent and acute COVID-19 samples.

In the original processing: Reference gene primer amplification gave estimated nucleated cell counts. Sequenced by immunoSEQ multiplex PCR; TCRdb stores in-frame clones only, minus some. The V and J calls and the clone size are those of that table, but D and trimming were determined from the DNA. Among roughly 140,000 clones listed, approximately 86% were seen once. The V gene end was trimmed by 4 bases and the J gene end by 0 bases; junction bases not matched to a gene: 19. The CDR3 consists of 23 residues. Germline-derived CDR1 and CDR2 are MDHEN and SYDVKM. The sequence was collected from a woman in her 70s with acute or convalescent COVID-19. Source material: peripheral blood. J is TRBJ2-6 and V is TRBV28; 12 bases align to TRBD2. The chain's CDR3 is CASSYPRGGTSGSLGSGANVLTF. CDR3 DNA sequence: TGTGCCAGCAGTTATCCACGAGGAGGGACTAGCGGGTCTCTAGGCTCTGGGGCCAACGTCCTGACTTTC.